Listed below are T cell receptor beta chains from one sample, sequenced in a study of Graves' ophthalmopathy and Graves' hyperthyroidism. TCRdb fed the multiplex PCR reads into MiXCR, producing one record per CDR3 protein. The sample includes hundreds of thousands of distinct CDR3 sequences, approximately 39% seen only once; the top ten take around 3.3%. Source material: peripheral blood. Every receptor here comes from an adult man with Graves' ophthalmopathy. Both conserved end residues are part of each CDR3. A D gene is named only where the DNA matches it firmly. Only some rows state a clone size, as once, few, many or a class for expanded clones.

d_call clone_size j_call v_call cdr3_aa cdr3_nt
NA many TRBJ2-2 TRBV20-1 CSARKGSPGELFF TGCAGTGCCAGGAAAGGGAGTCCTGGGGAGCTGTTTTTT
NA NA TRBJ2-7 TRBV7-9 CASSPSREIPSEQYF TGTGCCAGCTCGCCCAGCAGGGAGATTCCCAGCGAGCAGTACTTC
NA many TRBJ1-3 TRBV19 CASMTSTYSGNTIYF TGTGCCAGTATGACGAGCACCTACTCTGGAAACACCATATATTTT
NA few TRBJ1-4 TRBV6-6 CASSYVGATNEKLFF TGTGCCAGCAGCTACGTAGGGGCAACTAATGAAAAACTGTTTTTT
NA many TRBJ1-5 TRBV10-2 CASNWGNQPQHF TGCGCCAGCAATTGGGGCAATCAGCCCCAGCATTTT
TRBD1 NA TRBJ2-6 TRBV6-6 CASNRDRGVSGANVLTF TGTGCCAGCAACCGGGACAGGGGCGTCTCTGGGGCCAACGTCCTGACTTTC
TRBD1 NA TRBJ1-2 TRBV2 CASNDRGGGYTF TGTGCCAGCAATGACAGGGGGGGTGGCTACACCTTC
NA NA TRBJ2-2 TRBV9 CASSVEGELFF TGTGCCAGCAGCGTAGAAGGGGAGCTGTTTTTT
TRBD1 NA TRBJ2-7 TRBV7-2 CASSQDGRDRVSYEQYF TGTGCCAGCAGCCAAGATGGGAGGGACAGGGTCTCCTACGAGCAGTACTTC
TRBD1 NA TRBJ1-2 TRBV2 CASSEAGQTNYGYTF TGTGCCAGCAGTGAAGCGGGACAGACTAACTATGGCTACACCTTC
TRBD1 many TRBJ2-2 TRBV15 CATSRDLTGGGGELFF TGTGCCACCAGCAGAGATTTGACAGGGGGAGGCGGGGAGCTGTTTTTT
NA NA TRBJ2-5 TRBV7-3 CASSLRAKGETQYF TGTGCCAGCAGCTTAAGGGCAAAGGGAGAGACCCAGTACTTC
TRBD1 many TRBJ1-1 TRBV7-2 CASSAGQGAVATEAFF TGTGCCAGCAGCGCAGGACAGGGGGCGGTGGCGACTGAAGCTTTCTTT
NA many TRBJ2-5 TRBV20-1 CSARAAQETQYF TGCAGTGCTAGAGCGGCCCAAGAGACCCAGTACTTC
NA NA TRBJ1-3 TRBV4-3 CASSPAGLDSGNTIYF TGCGCCAGCAGCCCGGCAGGACTTGACTCTGGAAACACCATATATTTT
NA NA TRBJ1-2 TRBV7-2 CASSQEGLGAIVGYTF TGTGCCAGCAGCCAAGAAGGTTTGGGGGCCATAGTTGGCTACACCTTC
NA many TRBJ1-2 TRBV20-1 CSARGPAWGYTF TGCAGTGCTAGAGGGCCGGCTTGGGGCTACACCTTC
NA few TRBJ2-2 TRBV7-9 CASSLSNGELFF TGTGCCAGCAGCCTCAGTAACGGGGAGCTGTTTTTT
TRBD1 few TRBJ1-1 TRBV5-8 CASSLYRQGVGAFF TGTGCCAGCAGCTTATACCGACAGGGGGTTGGAGCTTTCTTT
NA NA TRBJ1-6 TRBV9 CASSVGFRADSPLHF TGTGCCAGCAGCGTAGGTTTTAGGGCGGATTCACCCCTCCACTTT
NA NA TRBJ2-7 TRBV20-1 CSARETLSGSYEQYF TGCAGTGCTAGAGAAACCCTTAGCGGCTCCTACGAGCAGTACTTC
NA NA TRBJ1-1 TRBV7-9 CASSSTGRTFF TGTGCCAGCAGCTCCACAGGGAGAACTTTCTTT
NA NA TRBJ1-3 TRBV6-5 CASSYLGVRNTIYF TGTGCCAGCAGTTACTTAGGGGTTCGAAACACCATATATTTT
NA many TRBJ1-1 TRBV9 CASSVEGRKGSEAFF TGTGCCAGCAGCGTAGAGGGGAGGAAGGGGTCTGAAGCTTTCTTT
NA NA TRBJ2-5 TRBV7-6 CASSPSVGQETQYF TGTGCCAGCAGCCCCAGCGTGGGGCAAGAGACCCAGTACTTC
TRBD1 NA TRBJ2-6 TRBV29-1 CSVKGTGYSGANVLTF TGCAGCGTGAAAGGGACAGGGTACTCTGGGGCCAACGTCCTGACTTTC
NA NA TRBJ2-7 TRBV11-2 CASTPRDEQYF TGTGCCAGCACCCCCCGGGACGAGCAGTACTTC
NA NA TRBJ1-5 TRBV12-5 CASGLVLEGDAGNQPQHF TGTGCTAGTGGTTTGGTACTAGAGGGGGACGCGGGCAATCAGCCCCAGCATTTT
NA many TRBJ2-7 TRBV11-2 CASTEALSREQYF TGTGCCAGCACCGAGGCTCTGTCGCGGGAGCAGTACTTC
TRBD1 many TRBJ2-2 TRBV24-1 CATKGDRNTGELFF TGTGCCACCAAGGGGGACAGGAACACCGGGGAGCTGTTTTTT
NA NA TRBJ2-5 TRBV2 CASGAGETQYF TGTGCCAGCGGGGCAGGAGAGACCCAGTACTTC
TRBD1 NA TRBJ1-4 TRBV9 CAGQKQGTLLF TGTGCCGGCCAGAAACAGGGGACACTGCTTTTT